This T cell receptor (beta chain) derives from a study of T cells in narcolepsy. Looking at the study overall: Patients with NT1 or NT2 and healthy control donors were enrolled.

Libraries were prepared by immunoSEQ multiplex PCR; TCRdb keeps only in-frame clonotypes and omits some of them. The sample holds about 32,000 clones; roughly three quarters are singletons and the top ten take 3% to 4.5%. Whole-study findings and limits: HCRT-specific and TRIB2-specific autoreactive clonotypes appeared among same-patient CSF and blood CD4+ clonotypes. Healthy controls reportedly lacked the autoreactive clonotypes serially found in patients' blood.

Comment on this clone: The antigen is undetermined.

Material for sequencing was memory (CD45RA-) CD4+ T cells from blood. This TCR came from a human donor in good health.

The CDR3 nucleotides are TGTGCCAGCAGCCGTTCAGATACGCAGTATTTT. It specifies CASSRSDTQYF. The chain couples TRBV7-9 to TRBJ2-3; the D is unclear. V lost 5 bases to trimming and J lost 4 bases, with 4 bases between them. There are 11 residues in the CDR3. CDR1 SEHNR and CDR2 FQNEAQ come from the germline V gene (reference sequence).